This T cell receptor beta chain was recovered during a study of T cells in Graves' hyperthyroidism and ophthalmopathy. CDR3 length: 13 residues. Germline V gives CDR1 MNHEY, CDR2 SVGEGT. V dropped 2 bases and J dropped 7 bases, with 11 bases sitting between them. Findings of the study overall: Model output signaled ophthalmopathy a median about seven months ahead of onset.

On this clonotype: Antigen unknown.

Each diagnosis was grounded in clinical symptoms, serum thyroxine and TRAb, thyroid ultrasound, and orbital computed tomography. TCR beta CDR3 regions were amplified from RNA. Initially, a first-round RT-PCR of the TCR CDR3 employed the HTBI primer set. TCRdb itself ran the multiplex PCR reads through MiXCR, one entry per CDR3 protein. The sample has approximately 690,000 distinct CDR3 sequences; approximately 15% are singletons. Sequenced input: blood. This chain joins TRBV6-2 or TRBV6-3 and TRBJ2-5, with D possibly matching TRBD2 (6 bases). The clonotype originates from a woman between 45 and 65 years old with Graves' ophthalmopathy. In DNA form, the CDR3 reads TGTGCCAGCAGTTACAGGGTCGGGGGGACCCAGTACTTC. This encodes CASSYRVGGTQYF.